This T cell receptor (beta chain) was sequenced during a study of cytomegalovirus exposure and HLA in healthy donors. J lost 3 bases, V lost 0 bases, and 6 bases had no gene match. This CDR3 spans 15 amino acids. Germline V gene lookup returns CDR1 SGDLS and CDR2 YYNGEE. Primers included in the PCR were 60 Vbeta and 13 Jbeta primers. Profiled with immunoSEQ multiplex PCR; TCRdb holds only in-frame clones, not every one. The sample holds approximately 71,000 clones; about 78% are singletons and the top ten take 9.5% to 13%. The sample was PBMCs. This TCR was recovered from a woman aged 40 to 50 in good health and CMV-seropositive. The rearrangement uses TRBV9 and TRBJ2-7, with 7 bases lining up with TRBD1. The CDR3 protein is CASSVAGTEHYEQYF. DNA for the CDR3: TGTGCCAGCAGCGTAGCTGGGACAGAACACTACGAGCAGTACTTC.